The T cell receptor beta chain under discussion was sequenced for a study of blood T cell repertoires in COVID-19. As for the study in general: From the United States, Italy and Spain came samples of acute and convalescent COVID-19. Sources were T cells, B-cell-depleted T cells, or PBMCs; the material itself was cDNA or gDNA.

Membership in each cohort depended on participant-reported clinical history. The germline V gene has CDR1 SNHLY and CDR2 FYNNEI. Between the trimmed V and J ends, which lost 6 bases and 0 bases, there was a span of 6 bases. This CDR3 spans 13 amino acids. Clones were sequenced by immunoSEQ multiplex PCR, and TCRdb holds only the in-frame ones, with some missing. This sample carries 200,000 to 250,000 clones, 75% to 85% of them seen once, and the ten largest clones take under 4.5%. The source is a man in his thirties or forties with acute COVID-19. The sample comprised PBMCs or T cells enriched from blood (not recorded which). This rearrangement joins TRBV2 to TRBJ1-5, with no clear D. This CDR3 is CASRRDSNQPQHF. The CDR3 nucleotides read TGTGCCAGCAGGCGGGATAGCAATCAGCCCCAGCATTTT.